The 19 T cell receptor beta chains reported below all come from one sample, sequenced in a study of cytomegalovirus exposure and HLA in healthy donors. The PCR used 60 Vbeta and 13 Jbeta primers. Measured with immunoSEQ multiplex PCR; TCRdb has only the in-frame clones, and not every one. This sample has under 200,000 clones, with around 83% found just once. The specimen sequenced was PBMCs. Receptors originate from a man between 35 and 55 years old in good health and CMV-seropositive.

This rearrangement joins TRBV7-2 to TRBJ2-7, with D possibly being TRBD1 (6 bases). Germline CDR1 and CDR2: SGHTA and FQGNSA. The CDR3 spans 14 residues. Trimming left V 1 base short and J 10 bases short, with 17 bases between. Here the CDR3 reads CASSLGPLTGYQYF. CDR3 DNA sequence: TGTGCCAGCAGCTTAGGCCCCCTCACAGGGTACCAGTACTTC.

A remark on this clone: One end of the junction varies from germline; a read error may be responsible. The V call is TRBV2, the J call TRBJ1-4; D not certain. Germline V gives CDR1 SNHLY, CDR2 FYNNEI. This CDR3 comprises 10 residues. For the CDR3, the DNA is TGTGCCAGCAGTGGGAGGGATTTTCCTTTT. Its protein is CASSGRDFPF.

The chain joins TRBV29-1 to TRBJ2-2, with 10 bases lining up with TRBD2. Germline V lookup: CDR1 SQVTM, CDR2 ANQGSEA. Losses at the gene ends were 5 bases for V and 5 bases for J; bases not matched to a gene: 5. The CDR3 spans 14 residues. As DNA, the CDR3 is TGCAGCGTTTCAACTAGCGGGATGACCGGGGAGCTGTTTTTT. Encoded protein: CSVSTSGMTGELFF.

This rearrangement joins TRBV27 to TRBJ1-4; D may be TRBD1 (5 bases). The CDR3 length is 15 residues. Deletions cut 3 bases from V and 4 bases from J, with 12 bases between. Germline V gene data show CDR1 as MNHEY and CDR2 as SMNVEV (reference sequence). The CDR3 loop is CASSFAGVYNEKLFF. The CDR3 DNA is TGTGCCAGCAGTTTTGCGGGGGTATATAATGAAAAACTGTTTTTT.

The chain uses TRBV7-9 and TRBJ1-5; maybe TRBD1 (5 bases). Germline V gene data show CDR1 as SEHNR and CDR2 as FQNEAQ (reference sequence). The CDR3 runs to 13 residues. V lost 5 bases to trimming and J lost 5 bases, with 10 bases between them. The DNA for the CDR3 is TGTGCCAGCAGCATCGACAGTTATCAGCCCCAGCATTTT. It encodes CASSIDSYQPQHF.

This chain links TRBV20-1 with TRBJ2-5; TRBD2 matches at 9 bases. CDR1 and CDR2 (germline): DFQATT, SNEGSKA (reference sequence). CDR3 length: 11 amino acids. Germline trimming cut 5 bases from V and 5 bases from J; bases unmatched to any gene: 0. The CDR3 region is CSAAGGETQYF. The CDR3, as DNA: TGCAGTGCTGCGGGAGGGGAGACCCAGTACTTC.

This chain uses TRBV6-5 with TRBJ2-7, with D tentatively TRBD1 (6 bases). Looked up from germline, CDR1 is MNHEY and CDR2 is SVGAGI. The length of the CDR3 is 15 residues. V shed 4 bases and J shed 4 bases, with 17 bases lying between them. The CDR3, as DNA: TGTGCCAGCAGTTCAGGGGTCCAAGACGGATACGAGCAGTACTTC. It yields the protein CASSSGVQDGYEQYF.

The chain combines TRBV19 with TRBJ1-1, with a tentative D call TRBD1 (5 bases). The CDR3 loop spans 12 amino acids. Germline V gene lookup returns CDR1 LNHDA and CDR2 SQIVND (reference sequence). V lost 3 bases and J 10 bases, leaving 12 bases between the germline ends. The CDR3 is CASSMPSGGAFF. Written as DNA, the CDR3 is TGTGCCAGTAGTATGCCCAGCGGGGGAGCTTTCTTT.

This sequence joins TRBV28 and TRBJ2-7, with 9 bases fitting TRBD2. The J segment lost 3 bases and the V segment lost 8 bases, leaving 8 bases of the junction unmatched. Germline CDR1 is MDHEN and CDR2 is SYDVKM. The CDR3 is made up of 14 amino acids. CDR3 bases: TGTGCCAGCGGCGGGGGGGGCGTCCTCTACGAGCAGTACTTC. Protein sequence: CASGGGGVLYEQYF. Looking up the rest from reference TRBV28 and TRBJ2-7 gives the full variable domain: DVKVTQSSRYLVKRTGEKVFLECVQDMDHENMFWYRQDPGLGLRLIYFSYDVKMKEKGDIPEGYSVSREKKERFSLILESASTNQTSMYLCASGGGGVLYEQYFGPGTRLTVT.

The chain links TRBV5-6 to TRBJ1-2; 10 bases map to TRBD1. Germline trimming cut 1 base from V and 10 bases from J; bases unmatched to any gene: 7. CDR1 and CDR2 from the germline V gene are SGHDT and YYEEEE. The CDR3 totals 14 residues. The CDR3 is CASSLTGTGEVYTF. The CDR3 DNA follows: TGTGCCAGCAGCTTGACCGGGACAGGGGAGGTCTACACCTTC.

This clone was observed a few times. The chain recombines TRBV29-1 with TRBJ2-4; 12 nucleotides line up with TRBD2. This CDR3 comprises 16 residues. The V gene's germline CDR1 is SQVTM and CDR2 ANQGSEA. The junction had 7 bases not matched to a gene; V was cut back by 2 bases and J by 5 bases. The CDR3 is CSVERLAGGDQNIQYF. The CDR3, as DNA: TGCAGCGTTGAACGGCTAGCGGGAGGGGACCAAAACATTCAGTACTTC.

The chain's CDR3 is CASSLVGWGQNTNYGYTF. CDR3 DNA: TGTGCCAGCAGCTTGGTTGGGTGGGGACAGAATACTAACTATGGCTACACCTTC. The chain couples TRBV5-6 to TRBJ1-2, with 7 bases that match TRBD1. The CDR3 contains 18 residues. The V gene end was trimmed by 0 bases and the J gene end by 0 bases; junction bases not matched to a gene: 11. CDR1 and CDR2 (germline): SGHDT, YYEEEE.

This chain connects TRBV5-1 to TRBJ2-1, with D possibly being TRBD1 (6 bases). The CDR3 covers 15 residues. Germline CDR1 SGHRS, CDR2 YFSETQ. The ends were cut back, 4 bases at V and 3 bases at J, with 14 bases in the middle. The CDR3 spells CASSPGTLNYNEQFF. In nucleotides, the CDR3 is TGCGCCAGCAGCCCCGGGACACTTAACTACAATGAGCAGTTCTTC. Complete variable domain (other parts from reference TRBV5-1 and TRBJ2-1): KAGVTQTPRYLIKTRGQQVTLSCSPISGHRSVSWYQQTPGQGLQFLFEYFSETQRNKGNFPGRFSGRQFSNSRSEMNVSTLELGDSALYLCASSPGTLNYNEQFFGPGTRLTVL.

V and J are TRBV5-1 and TRBJ2-5, with D unclear. The CDR3 runs 16 residues. Trimming removed 0 bases from V and 5 bases from J, with 17 bases in between. CDR1 is SGHRS, CDR2 YFSETQ, per germline. The CDR3 nucleotides read TGCGCCAGCAGCTTGGGCTCGGCGCTTGCGACTGAGACCCAGTACTTC. Translation: CASSLGSALATETQYF.

The genes are TRBV5-1 and TRBJ1-2; the D gene is possibly TRBD1 (6 bases). Trimming took off 0 bases at V and 8 bases at J, with 14 bases between the two ends. CDR3 length: 14 amino acids. Germline V gene sequence: CDR1 SGHRS, CDR2 YFSETQ. CDR3 coding DNA: TGCGCCAGCAGCTTGGGGCCAGGGGCGGAGGGCTACACCTTC. Amino acids: CASSLGPGAEGYTF.

The chain joins TRBV5-5 to TRBJ1-2, with D maybe TRBD1 (5 bases). The ends were cut back, 4 bases at V and 7 bases at J, with 17 bases in the middle. From germline, CDR1 is SGHKS and CDR2 YYEKEE (reference sequence). The CDR3 contains 14 residues. CDR3 region: CASSPDSFFGGYTF. The CDR3 DNA sequence: TGTGCCAGCAGCCCCGACAGCTTCTTCGGTGGCTACACCTTC.

The V gene is TRBV7-6, the J gene TRBJ1-6; no clear D. Germline V lookup: CDR1 SGHVS, CDR2 FNYEAQ. This CDR3 spans 16 amino acids. Trimming removed 0 bases at V and 6 bases at J, with 12 bases between. The CDR3 loop reads CASSLAAVSGNSPLHF. DNA for the CDR3: TGTGCCAGCAGCTTAGCAGCCGTTTCGGGTAATTCACCCCTCCACTTT. Variable domain in full (rest from reference TRBV7-6 and TRBJ1-6): GAGVSQSPRYKVTKRGQDVALRCDPISGHVSLYWYRQALGQGPEFLTYFNYEAQQDKSGLPNDRFSAERPEGSISTLTIQRTEQRDSAMYRCASSLAAVSGNSPLHFGNGTRLTVT.

This clone has a single count. V usage is TRBV2 and J usage is TRBJ2-5; 15 positions agree with TRBD2. The V gene end was trimmed by 4 bases and the J gene end by 5 bases; junction bases not matched to a gene: 11. The CDR3 is made up of 18 amino acids. From germline, CDR1 is SNHLY and CDR2 FYNNEI. For the CDR3, the DNA is TGTGCCAGCAGTGGGTGGACTAGCGGGAGGGCGTGGGAGGAGACCCAGTACTTC. Protein product: CASSGWTSGRAWEETQYF. Full variable domain (missing parts from reference TRBV2 and TRBJ2-5): EPEVTQTPSHQVTQMGQEVILRCVPISNHLYFYWYRQILGQKVEFLVSFYNNEISEKSEIFDDQFSVERPDGSNFTLKIRSTKLEDSAMYFCASSGWTSGRAWEETQYFGPGTRLLVL.

This rearrangement joins TRBV5-1 to TRBJ2-1; 10 nucleotides align to TRBD1. V lost 3 bases, J lost 7 bases, and 10 bases stayed unmatched. CDR1 and CDR2 (germline): SGHRS, YFSETQ. CDR3 length: 16 amino acids. The CDR3 DNA is TGCGCCAGCAGCTCCAATTTGGGACAGGGGCGGAATGAGCAGTTCTTC. Amino acids: CASSSNLGQGRNEQFF.